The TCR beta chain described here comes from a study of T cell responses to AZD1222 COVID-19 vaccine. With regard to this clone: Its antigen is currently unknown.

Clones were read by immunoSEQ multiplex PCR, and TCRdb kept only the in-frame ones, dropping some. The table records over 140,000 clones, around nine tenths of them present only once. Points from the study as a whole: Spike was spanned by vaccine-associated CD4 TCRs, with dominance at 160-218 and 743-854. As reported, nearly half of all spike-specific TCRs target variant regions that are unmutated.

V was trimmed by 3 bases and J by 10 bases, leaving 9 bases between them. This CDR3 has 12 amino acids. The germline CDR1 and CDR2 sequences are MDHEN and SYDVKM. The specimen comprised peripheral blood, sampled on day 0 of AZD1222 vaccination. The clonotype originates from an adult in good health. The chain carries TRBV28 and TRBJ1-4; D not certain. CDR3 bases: TGTGCCAGCAGTTTTGGCAGAAGAAAACTGTTTTTT. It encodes CASSFGRRKLFF.